A single sample gave rise to the 19 T cell receptor beta chains below, sequenced in a study of identifying expanded T cells in peripheral blood. Sequencing was performed with immunoSEQ multiplex PCR; in TCRdb, only in-frame clones are kept and a portion is missing. The sample has around 85,000 clones; about 91% are singletons. Input material: blood. The receptors were sampled from a person between 18 and 75 years old in good health.

This rearrangement joins TRBV27 to TRBJ1-4; no definite D call. CDR1 and CDR2 from the germline V gene are MNHEY and SMNVEV (reference sequence). CDR3 length: 14 residues. The ends were cut back, 4 bases at V and 8 bases at J, with 14 bases in the middle. CDR3 in DNA: TGTGCCAGCAGTTCTGTCTCGGGTTGCGAAAAACTGTTTTTT. Protein: CASSSVSGCEKLFF.

Only one count was recorded for this clone. The rearrangement joins TRBV30 to TRBJ2-5; no firm D call. The V end lost 5 bases, the J end lost 3 bases, and 4 bases lay between the germline ends. CDR1 and CDR2 (germline): GTSNPN, SVGIG (reference sequence). This CDR3 contains 10 residues. The CDR3 DNA follows: TGTGCCTGGGGGGAAGAGACCCAGTACTTC. Translating gives CAWGEETQYF.

This chain joins TRBV9 and TRBJ2-7; 8 nucleotides align to TRBD2. The CDR3 spans 14 residues. In germline, CDR1 is SGDLS, CDR2 YYNGEE. Trimming at V came to 3 bases and at J to 2 bases, leaving 4 bases not matched to a gene. As DNA, the CDR3 is TGTGCCAGCAGCGCCGGGGGGGCTCCCTACGAGCAGTACTTC. It encodes CASSAGGAPYEQYF. Full variable domain (outside the CDR3, taken from reference TRBV9 and TRBJ2-7): DSGVTQTPKHLITATGQRVTLRCSPRSGDLSVYWYQQSLDQGLQFLIQYYNGEERAKGNILERFSAQQFPDLHSELNLSSLELGDSALYFCASSAGGAPYEQYFGPGTRLTVT.

This clone was seen a handful of times. The gene calls are TRBV7-2 and TRBJ2-2, with TRBD2 as a possible D gene (6 bases). CDR1 is SGHTA, CDR2 FQGNSA, per germline. With 6 bases removed from V and 3 bases from J, the gap between germline ends came to 14 bases. CDR3 length: 15 amino acids. The CDR3 DNA is TGTGCCAGCAGTAGCCGACTAGGGGACACCGGGGAGCTGTTTTTT. Translation gives CASSSRLGDTGELFF. Using reference TRBV7-2 and TRBJ2-2 for the parts outside the CDR3, the full variable domain is GAGVSQSPSNKVTEKGKDVELRCDPISGHTALYWYRQSLGQGLEFLIYFQGNSAPDKSGLPSDRFSAERTGGSVSTLTIQRTQQEDSAVYLCASSSRLGDTGELFFGEGSRLTVL.

CDR3 in amino acids: CASSLDPSRANEQYF. The CDR3 DNA reads TGTGCCAGCAGCTTAGATCCCTCCAGGGCGAACGAGCAGTACTTC. The chain combines TRBV11-2 with TRBJ2-7, with TRBD1 as a possible D gene (5 bases). The germline V and J ends were trimmed by 0 bases and 5 bases, with 14 bases remaining between them. This CDR3 contains 15 residues. CDR1 and CDR2 (germline): SGHAT, FQNNGV.

The rearrangement joins TRBV18 to TRBJ2-2, with 8 bases matching TRBD1. The CDR3 spans 15 residues. Germline assignment: CDR1 KGHSH and CDR2 LQKENI. The V gene end was trimmed by 5 bases and the J gene end by 3 bases; junction bases not matched to a gene: 5. CDR3 DNA sequence: TGTGCCAGCTCATCGCAGGGGGCGGACACCGGGGAGCTGTTTTTT. It translates to CASSSQGADTGELFF.

This clone showed up just once. The CDR3 coding sequence is TGCGCCAGCAGCGAGGGACTAGCGACACAAGAGACCCAGTACTTC. Its translation: CASSEGLATQETQYF. This chain joins TRBV5-1 and TRBJ2-5; TRBD2 aligns across 10 bases. Germline V gene data show CDR1 as SGHRS and CDR2 as YFSETQ. The CDR3 has 15 residues. The junction had 5 bases not matched to a gene; V was cut back by 4 bases and J by 2 bases.

The rearrangement links TRBV6-1 to TRBJ2-7, with D uncertain. CDR1 is MNHNS, CDR2 SASEGT, per germline. With 2 bases removed from V and 6 bases from J, the gap between germline ends came to 14 bases. The CDR3 loop spans 14 amino acids. CDR3 DNA sequence: TGTGCCAGCAGTGAACTCGCCGCCTATGGCGAGCAGTACTTC. This codes for CASSELAAYGEQYF.

The chain carries TRBV27 and TRBJ2-7; D gene ambiguous. The CDR3 covers 11 residues. V was cut by 4 bases and J by 0 bases, with 1 base left in between. Germline V gene lookup returns CDR1 MNHEY and CDR2 SMNVEV (reference sequence). The CDR3 is CASSSSYEQYF. For the CDR3, the DNA is TGTGCCAGCAGTTCCTCCTACGAGCAGTACTTC.

V usage is TRBV2 and J usage is TRBJ2-5; TRBD2 agrees at 8 bases. The J call may be mistaken, given a closer DNA end match to TRBJ2-7. This CDR3 is 13 amino acids long. Germline V gene lookup returns CDR1 SNHLY and CDR2 FYNNEI. The CDR3 region is CASSGTSSYEQYF. In nucleotides, the CDR3 is TGTGCCAGTAGCGGGACGAGCTCCTACGAGCAGTACTTC.

The V call is TRBV6-5, the J call TRBJ2-1, with D tentatively TRBD1 (6 bases). This CDR3 contains 15 residues. Trimming took off 6 bases at V and 4 bases at J, with 16 bases between the two ends. Germline V gives CDR1 MNHEY, CDR2 SVGAGI. The DNA for the CDR3 is TGTGCCAGCAGAGGTACAGGGTGGGGGTACAATGAGCAGTTCTTC. It specifies CASRGTGWGYNEQFF.

The CDR3 reads CATRLFYNSPLHF. The CDR3 region has the DNA TGTGCCACCCGACTGTTTTATAATTCACCCCTCCACTTT. The genes are TRBV2 and TRBJ1-6; the D is unclear. The germline V gene has CDR1 SNHLY and CDR2 FYNNEI. There are 13 residues in the CDR3. Trimming left V 10 bases short and J 4 bases short, with 11 bases between.

The chain recombines TRBV7-2 with TRBJ2-7; D perhaps matches TRBD1 (6 bases). The V gene lost 5 bases and the J gene lost 2 bases, with 16 bases spanning the gap. This CDR3 has 15 amino acids. Germline CDR1 and CDR2: SGHTA and FQGNSA. The chain's CDR3 is CASSPEGTNTYEQYF. The CDR3, as DNA: TGTGCCAGCAGCCCCGAGGGGACAAACACCTACGAGCAGTACTTC. Based on the CDR3 plus reference TRBV7-2 and TRBJ2-7, the full variable domain is GAGVSQSPSNKVTEKGKDVELRCDPISGHTALYWYRQSLGQGLEFLIYFQGNSAPDKSGLPSDRFSAERTGGSVSTLTIQRTQQEDSAVYLCASSPEGTNTYEQYFGPGTRLTVT.

The chain recombines TRBV10-3 with TRBJ1-4, with 10 bases matching TRBD1. In germline, CDR1 is ENHRY, CDR2 SYGVKD. The CDR3 runs 15 residues. The trim removed 2 bases at V and 11 bases at J, leaving 8 bases unmatched. DNA of the CDR3: TGTGCCATCAGTGAGAGGATCGGGACAGGGGACAAACTGTTTTTT. Translated, it gives CAISERIGTGDKLFF.

The CDR3 loop is CASSTTQGAGSYEQYF. The CDR3 region has the DNA TGTGCCAGTAGTACGACCCAGGGGGCCGGGTCCTACGAGCAGTACTTC. V and J are TRBV19 and TRBJ2-7; 8 bases map to TRBD1. The J segment lost 1 base and the V segment lost 4 bases, leaving 9 bases of the junction unmatched. CDR1 is LNHDA, CDR2 SQIVND, per germline (reference sequence). This CDR3 has 16 amino acids.

CDR3 DNA: TGTGCCAGCAGCGTAGGAGGGGGCATTAATGAAAAACTGTTTTTT. This gives the protein CASSVGGGINEKLFF. The V and J genes are TRBV9 and TRBJ1-4; 7 nucleotides line up with TRBD1. The CDR3 sequence is 15 residues long. With V trimmed by 0 bases and J by 4 bases, 3 bases remained unmatched. The V gene's germline CDR1 is SGDLS and CDR2 YYNGEE.

Here the CDR3 reads CTSSPHGGPLTLPVTEAFF. The DNA of the CDR3 is TGCACCAGCAGCCCCCATGGGGGGCCGTTAACTCTACCGGTCACTGAAGCTTTCTTT. The chain joins TRBV1 to TRBJ1-1. TRBV1 represents a pseudogene. The CDR3 is 19 residues long.

V and J are TRBV27 and TRBJ2-3, with D maybe TRBD2 (6 bases). The CDR3 consists of 16 residues. The V and J ends lost 0 bases and 0 bases respectively, with 10 bases between them. Germline CDR1 is MNHEY and CDR2 is SMNVEV (reference sequence). This CDR3 reads CASSLSWGVSTDTQYF. CDR3 nucleotide sequence: TGTGCCAGCAGTTTATCCTGGGGGGTCAGCACAGATACGCAGTATTTT.

This sequence joins TRBV5-6 and TRBJ2-5; unclear D gene. The CDR3 is 11 amino acids. V was clipped by 5 bases and J by 4 bases, with 6 bases between them. Germline V lookup: CDR1 SGHDT, CDR2 YYEEEE. Here the CDR3 DNA reads TGTGCCAGCAGGATTCTAGAGACCCAGTACTTC. The encoded protein is CASRILETQYF.